The 21 T cell receptor beta chains reported below all come from one sample, sequenced in a study of shared clonotypes between healthy human individuals. CD45RO-negative, CCR7-selected cells formed the naive CD8 fraction, which excluded terminally differentiated effector memory CD45RA+ cells. The assay was immunoSEQ multiplex PCR, and TCRdb's table has in-frame clones only and misses some. The profile covers hundreds of thousands of clones, with 98% appearing a single time and 0.3% taken by the ten largest. Sequencing was performed on naive CD8+ T cells sorted from blood. All receptors come from a man younger than 45 in good health.

On this clone: The identical CDR3 is also encoded by other nucleotide sequences in the sample. The J gene is TRBJ2-7, the V gene TRBV7-9, with D possibly TRBD1 on 6 matching bases. CDR1 SEHNR and CDR2 FQNEAQ come from the germline V gene (reference sequence). The CDR3 runs 13 residues. Trimming shortened V by 0 bases and J by 3 bases, and 6 bases separated the two germline ends. CDR3 amino acids: CASSLAGGYEQYF. The CDR3 region has the DNA TGTGCCAGCAGCTTAGCAGGGGGCTACGAGCAGTACTTC.

J is TRBJ1-2 and V is TRBV6-1; no definite D call. Germline V gene data show CDR1 as MNHNS and CDR2 as SASEGT. The CDR3 runs to 16 residues. The germline V and J ends were trimmed by 1 base and 2 bases, with 14 bases remaining between them. CDR3 loop: CASSEVMSLENYGYTF. The CDR3 coding sequence is TGTGCCAGCAGTGAAGTCATGAGTTTGGAGAACTATGGCTACACCTTC.

CDR3 coding DNA: TGTGCCAGCAGCTTAGGGTCCCAGCCCCAGCATTTT. It encodes CASSLGSQPQHF. This chain joins TRBV11-2 and TRBJ1-5, with D uncertain. The ends were cut back, 1 base at V and 7 bases at J, with 5 bases in the middle. The CDR3 contains 12 residues. Per the germline V gene, CDR1 is SGHAT and CDR2 is FQNNGV.

In its sample, this clone was seen once. The chain is built from TRBV15 and TRBJ2-7; D unresolved. The ends were cut back, 1 base at V and 5 bases at J, with 12 bases in the middle. This CDR3 spans 14 amino acids. Looked up from germline, CDR1 is LNHNV and CDR2 is YYDKDF (reference sequence). CDR3 DNA: TGTGCCACCAGCAGAGTTAGGTTAGGCCACGAGCAGTACTTC. It encodes CATSRVRLGHEQYF.

The V call is TRBV7-9, the J call TRBJ2-7; the match to TRBD1 covers 10 bases. Germline assignment: CDR1 SEHNR and CDR2 FQNEAQ (reference sequence). The CDR3 is made up of 15 amino acids. V shed 4 bases and J 1 base; nucleotides not matched to a gene: 4. CDR3 in amino acids: CASSSGTGVSYEQYF. Here the CDR3 DNA reads TGTGCCAGCAGCTCCGGGACAGGGGTTTCCTACGAGCAGTACTTC. The full variable domain, with the rest looked up from reference TRBV7-9 and TRBJ2-7, is DTGVSQNPRHKITKRGQNVTFRCDPISEHNRLYWYRQTLGQGPEFLTYFQNEAQLEKSRLLSDRFSAERPKGSFSTLEIQRTEQGDSAMYLCASSSGTGVSYEQYFGPGTRLTVT.

V usage is TRBV5-6 and J usage is TRBJ1-1, with D possibly matching TRBD1 (5 bases). CDR1 and CDR2 (germline): SGHDT, YYEEEE. The CDR3 spans 14 residues. Trimming took 0 bases from V and 6 from J, leaving 12 bases between them. The CDR3 loop is CASSLGGKGPEAFF. In nucleotides, the CDR3 is TGTGCCAGCAGCTTGGGAGGGAAGGGACCTGAAGCTTTCTTT.

The chain joins TRBV19 to TRBJ1-5; TRBD1 aligns across 7 bases. Trimming removed 3 bases from V and 7 bases from J; junction bases left unmatched: 9. Germline V gene lookup returns CDR1 LNHDA and CDR2 SQIVND (reference sequence). The CDR3 length is 15 residues. This CDR3 reads CASSIRTGAGQPQHF. CDR3 sequence (DNA): TGTGCCAGTAGTATTAGGACAGGTGCCGGACAGCCCCAGCATTTT.

The V call is TRBV11-2, the J call TRBJ2-1; D is undetermined. Germline values: CDR1 SGHAT, CDR2 FQNNGV. V was clipped by 6 bases and J by 3 bases, with 21 bases between them. The CDR3 covers 17 residues. The CDR3 DNA sequence: TGTGCCAGCAGACAACCGAGGTCCCATGTTGACTACAATGAGCAGTTCTTC. Amino acid sequence: CASRQPRSHVDYNEQFF. The full variable domain, rest sourced from reference TRBV11-2 and TRBJ2-1, is EAGVAQSPRYKIIEKRQSVAFWCNPISGHATLYWYQQILGQGPKLLIQFQNNGVVDDSQLPKDRFSAERLKGVDSTLKIQPAKLEDSAVYLCASRQPRSHVDYNEQFFGPGTRLTVL.

This clone was recorded once. This chain joins TRBV4-1 and TRBJ2-2; D may be TRBD2 (5 bases). Trimming pared 3 bases from V and 4 bases from J, leaving 9 bases between. Germline assignment: CDR1 MGHRA and CDR2 YSYEKL. This CDR3 contains 14 residues. The CDR3 is CASSQQRVTGELFF. Here the CDR3 DNA reads TGCGCCAGCAGCCAGCAGAGGGTCACCGGGGAGCTGTTTTTT.

V gene TRBV11-2 combines with J gene TRBJ2-1, with 9 bases lining up with TRBD2. J was trimmed by 9 bases and V by 3 bases; bases with no gene match: 3. Germline values: CDR1 SGHAT, CDR2 FQNNGV. The CDR3 totals 13 residues. CDR3: CASSLRGGIEQFF. The CDR3 region has the DNA TGTGCCAGCAGCTTGCGGGGGGGGATTGAGCAGTTCTTC.

The chain carries TRBV7-8 and TRBJ2-5; TRBD2 matches at 9 bases. The CDR3 covers 16 residues. Germline CDR1 is SGHVS and CDR2 is FQNEAQ. J gave up 1 base and V 1 base, and 4 bases lay outside the gene matches. For the CDR3, the DNA is TGTGCCAGCAGCTTAGTGGCTAGCGGGGTCCAAGAGACCCAGTACTTC. It translates to CASSLVASGVQETQYF.

The chain is built from TRBV4-1 and TRBJ2-7; D unclear. This CDR3 is built from 17 residues. V lost 0 bases and J lost 0, with 15 bases in between. Germline values: CDR1 MGHRA, CDR2 YSYEKL. As DNA, the CDR3 is TGCGCCAGCAGCCAAGAAGAAATAGACACCTACTCCTACGAGCAGTACTTC. This encodes CASSQEEIDTYSYEQYF.

CDR3 loop: CASSTSRDSNEKLFF. The CDR3 region has the DNA TGCGCCAGCAGTACGTCCCGGGACAGTAATGAAAAACTGTTTTTT. This chain joins TRBV23-1 and TRBJ1-4, with TRBD1 identical over 7 bases. TRBV23-1 falls under the ORF class, with uncertain function. The CDR3 loop spans 15 amino acids. Trimming removed 5 bases from V and 4 bases from J; junction bases left unmatched: 7.

This rearrangement joins TRBV19 to TRBJ1-2; 9 bases line up with TRBD1. CDR1 LNHDA and CDR2 SQIVND come from the germline V gene (reference sequence). This CDR3 region has 14 residues. Trimming at V came to 7 bases and at J to 8 bases, leaving 11 bases not matched to a gene. CDR3 region: CASTPTGGYVGYTF. The CDR3 DNA is TGTGCCAGTACCCCGACAGGGGGATATGTGGGCTACACCTTC.

The table lists this clone with a few counts. The chain uses TRBV13 and TRBJ2-7, with 8 bases matching TRBD1. Looked up from germline, CDR1 is PRHDT and CDR2 is FYEKMQ (reference sequence). The CDR3 extends over 15 amino acids. V was pared by 6 bases and J by 1 base, with 8 bases of the junction left unmatched. Here the CDR3 DNA reads TGTGCCAGCAGGGGGACAGGCACCTCTTCCTACGAGCAGTACTTC. It codes for CASRGTGTSSYEQYF.

This clone has just one count. This sample also contains other DNA sequences that code for the same CDR3. The chain joins TRBV7-9 to TRBJ2-7, with TRBD1 matching over 9 bases. The V gene's germline CDR1 is SEHNR and CDR2 FQNEAQ (reference sequence). CDR3 length: 15 residues. The trim removed 4 bases at V and 1 base at J, leaving 5 bases unmatched. The CDR3 loop reads CASSSTGTGSYEQYF. CDR3 sequence (DNA): TGTGCCAGCAGCTCAACCGGGACAGGGTCCTACGAGCAGTACTTC.

The chain employs TRBV5-6 and TRBJ2-7; 9 bases agree with TRBD1. Germline CDR1 is SGHDT and CDR2 is YYEEEE. This CDR3 region has 15 residues. Losses at the gene ends were 7 bases for V and 3 bases for J; bases not matched to a gene: 11. CDR3 DNA sequence: TGTGCCAGCTCCGCGGCGGGACAGGGCCTCTACGAGCAGTACTTC. Translation: CASSAAGQGLYEQYF.

The gene calls are TRBV9 and TRBJ2-7; D possibly corresponds to TRBD2 (6 bases). CDR1 is SGDLS and CDR2 is YYNGEE in the germline V gene. Trimming cost V 0 bases and J 3 bases, with 10 bases left between them. The length of the CDR3 is 14 residues. This CDR3 reads CASSVGASDYEQYF. CDR3 nucleotides: TGTGCCAGCAGCGTAGGGGCTAGCGACTACGAGCAGTACTTC.

The CDR3: CASQSGVDYEQYF. The CDR3 DNA reads as TGTGCCAGCCAGTCGGGTGTGGACTACGAGCAGTACTTC. The chain employs TRBV27 and TRBJ2-7; D is unresolved. Germline V lookup: CDR1 MNHEY, CDR2 SMNVEV (reference sequence). The CDR3 is made up of 13 amino acids. V dropped 8 bases and J dropped 3 bases, with 14 bases sitting between them.

DNA for the CDR3: TGCGCCAGCAGCTTGGACCCGATCACTAGCGAAAACAATGAGCAGTTCTTC. This codes for CASSLDPITSENNEQFF. The chain joins TRBV5-1 to TRBJ2-1, with TRBD2 identical over 7 bases. Looked up from germline, CDR1 is SGHRS and CDR2 is YFSETQ. V shed 0 bases and J 5 bases; nucleotides not matched to a gene: 11. The CDR3 contains 17 residues.

The chain combines TRBV7-3 with TRBJ2-5; D is unclear. CDR3 size: 15 residues. Trimming took 5 bases from V and 0 from J, leaving 13 bases between them. Germline V CDR1 and CDR2: SGHTA, FQGTGA. This CDR3 is CASSETLGHQETQYF. CDR3 sequence (DNA): TGTGCCAGCAGCGAAACATTGGGCCACCAAGAGACCCAGTACTTC.